This TCR beta chain emerged from a study of cytomegalovirus exposure and HLA in healthy donors. Only one count was recorded for this clone. Its cognate antigen is unknown. This CDR3 contains 13 residues. CDR1 and CDR2 (germline): LNHDA, SQIVND (reference sequence). V was pared by 4 bases and J by 3 bases, with 8 bases between. Primers: 60 Vbeta forward and 13 Jbeta reverse. Generated by immunoSEQ multiplex PCR, the TCRdb table keeps only in-frame clones and is missing some. The sample lists 100,000 or so clones; around 85% were seen once. General study points: A list of roughly 180 TCR beta chains associated with cytomegalovirus was given. Presence/absence analyses assumed roughly uniform sequencing depth across donors.

The chain links TRBV19 to TRBJ2-3, with D possibly being TRBD2 (5 bases). The sample comprised PBMCs. The receptor was isolated from a man aged 40-49 years in good health and CMV-seropositive. Here the CDR3 DNA reads TGTGCCAGTAGTAAACGGGATACAGATACGCAGTATTTT. It specifies CASSKRDTDTQYF.